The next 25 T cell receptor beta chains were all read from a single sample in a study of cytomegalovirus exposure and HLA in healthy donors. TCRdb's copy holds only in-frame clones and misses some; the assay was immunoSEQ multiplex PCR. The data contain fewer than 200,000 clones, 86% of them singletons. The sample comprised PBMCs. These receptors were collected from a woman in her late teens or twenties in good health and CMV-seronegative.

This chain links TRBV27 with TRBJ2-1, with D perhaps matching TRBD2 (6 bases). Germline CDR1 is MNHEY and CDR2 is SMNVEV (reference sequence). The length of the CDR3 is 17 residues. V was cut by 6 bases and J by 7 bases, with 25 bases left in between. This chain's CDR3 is CASSYTPLVADRNEQFF. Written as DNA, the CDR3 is TGTGCCAGCAGCTATACTCCCTTGGTAGCGGATAGGAATGAGCAGTTCTTC.

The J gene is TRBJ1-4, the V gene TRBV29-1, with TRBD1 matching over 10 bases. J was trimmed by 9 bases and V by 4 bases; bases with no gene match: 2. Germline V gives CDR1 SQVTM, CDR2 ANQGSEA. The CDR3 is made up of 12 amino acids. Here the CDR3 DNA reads TGCAGCGTTGCGGGACAGGGGAAAAAACTGTTTTTT. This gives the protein CSVAGQGKKLFF.

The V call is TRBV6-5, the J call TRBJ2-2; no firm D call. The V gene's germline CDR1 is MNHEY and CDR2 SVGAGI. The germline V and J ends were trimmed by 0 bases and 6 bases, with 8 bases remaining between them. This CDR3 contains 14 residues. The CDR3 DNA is TGTGCCAGCAGTTACTCGAGTGGGCCCGGGGAGCTGTTTTTT. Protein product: CASSYSSGPGELFF.

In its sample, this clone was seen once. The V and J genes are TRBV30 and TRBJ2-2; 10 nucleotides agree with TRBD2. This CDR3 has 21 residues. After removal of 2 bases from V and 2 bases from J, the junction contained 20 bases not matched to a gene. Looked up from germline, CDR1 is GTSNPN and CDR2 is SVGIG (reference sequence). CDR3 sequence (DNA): TGTGCCTGGAGTAAGAAGGTTAGGGCTAGCGGGGGAGCAACCAACACCGGGGAGCTGTTTTTT. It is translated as CAWSKKVRASGGATNTGELFF.

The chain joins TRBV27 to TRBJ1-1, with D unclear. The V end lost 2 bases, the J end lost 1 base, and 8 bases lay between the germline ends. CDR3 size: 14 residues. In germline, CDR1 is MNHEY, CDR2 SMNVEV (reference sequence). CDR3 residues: CASSLGPGNTEAFF. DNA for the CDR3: TGTGCCAGCAGTTTAGGCCCGGGGAACACTGAAGCTTTCTTT.

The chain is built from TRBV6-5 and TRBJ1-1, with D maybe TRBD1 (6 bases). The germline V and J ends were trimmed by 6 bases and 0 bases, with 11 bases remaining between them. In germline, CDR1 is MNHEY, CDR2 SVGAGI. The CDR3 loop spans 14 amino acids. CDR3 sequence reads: CASSPKGVNTEAFF. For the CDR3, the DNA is TGTGCCAGCAGCCCTAAGGGGGTGAACACTGAAGCTTTCTTT.

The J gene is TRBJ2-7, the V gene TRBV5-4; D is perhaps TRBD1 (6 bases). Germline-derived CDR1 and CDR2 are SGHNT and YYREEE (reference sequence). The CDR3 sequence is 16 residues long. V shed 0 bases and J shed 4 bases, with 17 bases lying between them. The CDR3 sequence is CASSLEGWQGPYEQYF. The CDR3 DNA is TGTGCCAGCAGCTTGGAGGGCTGGCAGGGGCCGTACGAGCAGTACTTC.

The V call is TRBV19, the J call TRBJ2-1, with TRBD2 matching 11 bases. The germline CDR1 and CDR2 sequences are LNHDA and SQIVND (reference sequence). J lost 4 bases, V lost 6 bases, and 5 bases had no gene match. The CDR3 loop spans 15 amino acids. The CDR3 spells CASSPGTSGYNEQFF. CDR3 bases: TGTGCCAGTAGCCCCGGGACTAGCGGTTACAATGAGCAGTTCTTC.

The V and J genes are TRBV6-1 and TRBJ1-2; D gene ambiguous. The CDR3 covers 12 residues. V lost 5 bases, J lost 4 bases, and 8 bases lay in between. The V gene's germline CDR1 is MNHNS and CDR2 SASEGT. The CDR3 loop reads CASSQTGYGYTF. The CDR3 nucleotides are TGTGCCAGCAGTCAGACGGGCTATGGCTACACCTTC.

Here the CDR3 reads CASSRQGAEYEQYF. CDR3 nucleotides: TGTGCCAGCAGTCGGCAGGGGGCGGAATACGAGCAGTACTTC. The gene calls are TRBV27 and TRBJ2-7, with 8 bases aligning to TRBD1. V lost 5 bases to trimming and J lost 4 bases; unmatched junction nucleotides: 7. Germline V gene data show CDR1 as MNHEY and CDR2 as SMNVEV (reference sequence). The CDR3 has 14 amino acids.

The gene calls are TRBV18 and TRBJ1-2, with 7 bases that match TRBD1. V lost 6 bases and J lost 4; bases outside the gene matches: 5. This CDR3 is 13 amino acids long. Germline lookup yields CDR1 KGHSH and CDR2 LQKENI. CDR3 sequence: CASSWDSLYGYTF. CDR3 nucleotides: TGTGCCAGCTCGTGGGACAGCCTCTATGGCTACACCTTC.

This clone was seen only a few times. The CDR3 DNA reads TGTGCCAGCAGTGACTTGGGACAGAGCTCCTACAATGAGCAGTTCTTC. This translates into CASSDLGQSSYNEQFF. The rearrangement links TRBV6-4 to TRBJ2-1, with 7 positions matching TRBD1. J lost 0 bases, V lost 1 base, and 3 bases had no gene match. Germline V CDR1 and CDR2: MRHNA, SNTAGT. The CDR3 covers 16 residues.

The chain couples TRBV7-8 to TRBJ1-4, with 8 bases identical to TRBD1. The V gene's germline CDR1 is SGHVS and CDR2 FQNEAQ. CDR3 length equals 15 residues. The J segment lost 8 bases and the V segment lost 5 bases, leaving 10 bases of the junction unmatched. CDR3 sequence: CASSQSQGAPEKLFF. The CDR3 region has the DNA TGTGCCAGCAGCCAAAGTCAGGGGGCGCCGGAAAAACTGTTTTTT.

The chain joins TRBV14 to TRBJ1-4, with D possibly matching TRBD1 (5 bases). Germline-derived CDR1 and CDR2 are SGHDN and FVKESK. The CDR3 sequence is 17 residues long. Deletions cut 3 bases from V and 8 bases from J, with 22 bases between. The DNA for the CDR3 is TGTGCCAGCAGCCAGCCAGAGGGTAGGAGGGGCAGCGAAAAACTGTTTTTT. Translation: CASSQPEGRRGSEKLFF.

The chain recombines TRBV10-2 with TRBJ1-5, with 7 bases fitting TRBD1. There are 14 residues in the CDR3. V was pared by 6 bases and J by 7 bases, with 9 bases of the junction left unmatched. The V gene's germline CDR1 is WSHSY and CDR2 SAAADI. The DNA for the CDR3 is TGCGCCAGCAGGAAGGAGGGGGCCGGGCAGCCCCAGCATTTT. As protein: CASRKEGAGQPQHF.

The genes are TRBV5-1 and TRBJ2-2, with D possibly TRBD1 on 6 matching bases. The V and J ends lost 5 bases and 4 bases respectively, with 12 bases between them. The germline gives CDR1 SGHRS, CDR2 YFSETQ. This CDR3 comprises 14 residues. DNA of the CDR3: TGCGCCAGCAGGGGACAAGGGGCCACCGGGGAGCTGTTTTTT. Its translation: CASRGQGATGELFF.

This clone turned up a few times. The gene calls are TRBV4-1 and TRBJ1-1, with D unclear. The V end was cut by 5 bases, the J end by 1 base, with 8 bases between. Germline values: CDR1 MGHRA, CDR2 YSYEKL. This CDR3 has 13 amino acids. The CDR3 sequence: CASSFQENTEAFF. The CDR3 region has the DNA TGCGCCAGCAGCTTCCAGGAGAACACTGAAGCTTTCTTT.

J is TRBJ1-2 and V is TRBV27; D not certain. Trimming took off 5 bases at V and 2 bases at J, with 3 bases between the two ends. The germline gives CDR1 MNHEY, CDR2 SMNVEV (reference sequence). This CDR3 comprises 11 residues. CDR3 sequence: CASSGNYGYTF. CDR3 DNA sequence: TGTGCCAGCAGTGGCAACTATGGCTACACCTTC.

In DNA form, the CDR3 reads TGCGCCAGCAGCGGCACAGGGGGCCTGAACACTGAAGCTTTCTTT. Encoded protein: CASSGTGGLNTEAFF. V usage is TRBV5-1 and J usage is TRBJ1-1, with 9 bases matching TRBD1. V was pared by 4 bases and J by 0 bases, with 4 bases of the junction left unmatched. The CDR3 is made up of 15 amino acids. Germline V gene lookup returns CDR1 SGHRS and CDR2 YFSETQ.

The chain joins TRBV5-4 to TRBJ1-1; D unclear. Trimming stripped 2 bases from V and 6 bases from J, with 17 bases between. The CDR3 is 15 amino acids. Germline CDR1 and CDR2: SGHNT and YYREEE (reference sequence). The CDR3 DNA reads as TGTGCCAGCAGCTTCAATTATTGGTGGGAGTCTGAAGCTTTCTTT. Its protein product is CASSFNYWWESEAFF.

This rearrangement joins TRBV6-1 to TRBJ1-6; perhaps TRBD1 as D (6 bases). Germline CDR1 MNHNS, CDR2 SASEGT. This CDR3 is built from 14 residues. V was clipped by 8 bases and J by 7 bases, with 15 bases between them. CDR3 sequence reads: CASSLRTENSPLHF. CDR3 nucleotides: TGTGCCAGCTCTCTTCGGACAGAGAATTCACCCCTCCACTTT.

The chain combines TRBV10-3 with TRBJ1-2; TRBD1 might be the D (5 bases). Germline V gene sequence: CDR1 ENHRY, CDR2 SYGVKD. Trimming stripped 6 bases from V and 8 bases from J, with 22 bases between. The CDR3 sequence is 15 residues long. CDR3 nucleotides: TGTGCCATCAGGGGTCTGAGGGGAGGGGATGGCGGCTACACCTTC. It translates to CAIRGLRGGDGGYTF.

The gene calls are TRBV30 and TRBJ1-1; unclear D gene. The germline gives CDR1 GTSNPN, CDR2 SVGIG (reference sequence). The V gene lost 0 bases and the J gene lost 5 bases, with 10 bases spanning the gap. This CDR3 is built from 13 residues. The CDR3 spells CAWSVQEGTEAFF. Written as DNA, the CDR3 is TGTGCCTGGAGTGTACAAGAGGGAACTGAAGCTTTCTTT.

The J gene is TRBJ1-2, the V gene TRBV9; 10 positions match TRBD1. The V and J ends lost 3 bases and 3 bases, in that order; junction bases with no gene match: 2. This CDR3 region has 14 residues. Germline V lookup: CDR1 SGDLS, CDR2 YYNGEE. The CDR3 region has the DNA TGTGCCAGCAGCGCTGGACAGGGGGACTATGGCTACACCTTC. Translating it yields CASSAGQGDYGYTF.

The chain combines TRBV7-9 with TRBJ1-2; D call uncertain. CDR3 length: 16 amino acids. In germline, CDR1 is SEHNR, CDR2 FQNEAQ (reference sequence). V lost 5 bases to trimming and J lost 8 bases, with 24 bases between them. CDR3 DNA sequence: TGTGCCAGCAGCCCCGACCGACTGACGGTCTCGGGGGGCTACACCTTC. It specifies CASSPDRLTVSGGYTF. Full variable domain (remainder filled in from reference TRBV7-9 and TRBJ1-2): DTGVSQNPRHKITKRGQNVTFRCDPISEHNRLYWYRQTLGQGPEFLTYFQNEAQLEKSRLLSDRFSAERPKGSFSTLEIQRTEQGDSAMYLCASSPDRLTVSGGYTFGSGTRLTVV.